Each of the 25 T cell receptor beta chains below was sequenced from the same sample in a study of identical twins (dated by TCRdb to the mid-2010s). Library generation was performed with 5' RACE. Sequencing was performed on an Illumina HiSeq 2000. TCRdb passed the public sequencing reads through fastp at Q25 and MiXCR, retaining productive beta sequences. Rows are combined by CDR3 protein, so each entry shows the most common genes and DNA. For this sample the table gives approximately 1.8 million distinct CDR3 sequences, of which around 29% were detected only once. The ten largest clones add up to approximately 0.25% of the sample. The source material was cord blood. The origin of the receptors is a newborn girl in good health.

This clonotype came up a few times. CDR3 residues: CASSLIEGRQGVYEQYF. For the CDR3, the DNA is TGTGCCAGCAGCTTAATCGAGGGGAGACAGGGGGTTTACGAGCAGTACTTC. The V gene is TRBV11-2, the J gene TRBJ2-7; 9 positions match TRBD1. V lost 2 bases and J lost 4; bases outside the gene matches: 12. There are 17 residues in the CDR3. Looked up from germline, CDR1 is SGHAT and CDR2 is FQNNGV.

The chain carries TRBV15 and TRBJ2-7; D possibly corresponds to TRBD2 (6 bases). Germline CDR1 reads LNHNV; CDR2 reads YYDKDF (reference sequence). V gave up 6 bases and J gave up 2 bases, with 14 bases separating them. This CDR3 is 14 amino acids long. Written as DNA, the CDR3 is TGTGCCACCAGTATAAATACGGGAGCCTACGAGCAGTACTTC. This codes for CATSINTGAYEQYF.

There are many counts of this clonotype. The chain links TRBV28 to TRBJ1-2, with 8 bases aligning to TRBD1. The CDR3 runs 14 residues. V shed 2 bases and J 4 bases; nucleotides not matched to a gene: 3. The germline V gene encodes CDR1 MDHEN and CDR2 SYDVKM. CDR3 sequence reads: CASSLGTGFYGYTF. The CDR3 region has the DNA TGTGCCAGCAGTTTAGGGACAGGATTCTATGGCTACACCTTC.

The V gene is TRBV4-1, the J gene TRBJ2-2, with 13 bases that match TRBD2. The CDR3 runs 19 residues. Trimming removed 3 bases from V and 0 bases from J; junction bases left unmatched: 7. Germline lookup yields CDR1 MGHRA and CDR2 YSYEKL. This CDR3 is CASSQRQGLAGPNTGELFF. As DNA, the CDR3 is TGCGCCAGCAGCCAGAGACAGGGACTAGCGGGGCCGAACACCGGGGAGCTGTTTTTT.

This clonotype has more than one count but fewer than ten. V is TRBV12-3 or TRBV12-4 and J is TRBJ1-1; TRBD1 agrees at 7 bases. Losses at the gene ends were 3 bases for V and 1 base for J; bases not matched to a gene: 14. CDR3 length: 18 amino acids. CDR3 bases: TGTGCCAGCAGTTTTTCCCCCCCCCGCAGGGGGACGAACACTGAAGCTTTCTTT. This sequence encodes CASSFSPPRRGTNTEAFF.

The V and J genes are TRBV7-2 and TRBJ2-3; TRBD2 aligns across 8 bases. The CDR3 extends over 14 amino acids. Germline V gene data show CDR1 as SGHTA and CDR2 as FQGNSA. V trimming: 1 base; J trimming: 6 bases; junction bases outside the gene matches: 3. The CDR3 protein is CASSLGGRIDTQYF. The DNA for the CDR3 is TGTGCCAGCAGCTTAGGCGGGAGGATTGATACGCAGTATTTT.

This clonotype appeared a few times. The chain uses TRBV7-9 and TRBJ2-5; tentative D call: TRBD1 (5 bases). The CDR3 has 14 residues. Trimming took off 1 base at V and 4 bases at J, with 10 bases between the two ends. CDR1 and CDR2 from the germline V gene are SEHNR and FQNEAQ (reference sequence). The CDR3 coding sequence is TGTGCCAGCAGCTTAGAGACAGTCCGAGAGACCCAGTACTTC. Encoded protein: CASSLETVRETQYF.

The chain couples TRBV2 to TRBJ2-5; unclear D gene. Germline CDR1 SNHLY, CDR2 FYNNEI. There are 14 residues in the CDR3. Trimming shortened V by 5 bases and J by 2 bases, and 12 bases separated the two germline ends. The CDR3, as DNA: TGTGCCAGCAGTATAGTAGCATTGCAAGAGACCCAGTACTTC. Translating gives CASSIVALQETQYF.

This clonotype was counted many times. The chain carries TRBV29-1 and TRBJ1-2; D unresolved. The V gene's germline CDR1 is SQVTM and CDR2 ANQGSEA. The CDR3 contains 12 residues. Trimming removed 3 bases from V and 2 bases from J, with 7 bases in between. DNA for the CDR3: TGCAGCGTTGAGGGCGTAAACTATGGCTACACCTTC. This encodes CSVEGVNYGYTF.

With respect to this clonotype: At one end, the junction sequence differs from germline, possibly due to a read error. This chain's CDR3 is CASSLAPTGGTEAFF. The CDR3 bases are TGTGCCAGCAGCTTAGCCCCTACAGGGGGCACTGAAGCTTTCTTT. The V gene is TRBV5-1, the J gene TRBJ1-1; 8 bases agree with TRBD1. The CDR3 extends over 15 amino acids. CDR1 SGHRS and CDR2 YFSETQ come from the germline V gene.

The rearrangement uses TRBV29-1 and TRBJ2-7, with D possibly called TRBD1 or TRBD2 (6 bases each). The DNA end is a closer match to TRBJ2-5, so the J assignment may be wrong. CDR3 length: 15 amino acids. Per germline, CDR1 SQVTM and CDR2 ANQGSEA. The chain's CDR3 is CSVESRRGRLETQYF. The CDR3, as DNA: TGCAGCGTTGAGTCCCGACGGGGGCGGCTTGAGACCCAGTACTTC.

This clonotype was observed many times. The rearrangement links TRBV5-1 to TRBJ1-2; TRBD1 agrees at 9 bases. V was clipped by 3 bases and J by 3 bases; unmatched bases: 3. Germline CDR1 is SGHRS and CDR2 is YFSETQ. The CDR3 contains 14 residues. Written as DNA, the CDR3 is TGCGCCAGCAGCTCGGGGACAGGGTACTATGGCTACACCTTC. Its translation is CASSSGTGYYGYTF.

This clonotype was found a few times. V usage is TRBV6-1 and J usage is TRBJ2-5, with D hard to call. The CDR3 length is 14 residues. Trimming took 1 base from V and 5 from J, leaving 11 bases between them. Germline V gene sequence: CDR1 MNHNS, CDR2 SASEGT. Written as DNA, the CDR3 is TGTGCCAGCAGTGAAGGGGCACTTGAGGAGACCCAGTACTTC. It codes for CASSEGALEETQYF.

This clonotype was found a few times. The chain has TRBV4-2 and TRBJ2-3; 10 bases agree with TRBD2. The CDR3 totals 23 residues. V was pared by 0 bases and J by 0 bases, with 21 bases of the junction left unmatched. Germline-derived CDR1 and CDR2 are LGHNA and YNFKEQ. The CDR3 DNA is TGTGCCAGCAGCCAAGATATCCCCCTTAGCGGGAGGATAAGGTACGGTAGCACAGATACGCAGTATTTT. This gives the protein CASSQDIPLSGRIRYGSTDTQYF.

The chain recombines TRBV28 with TRBJ1-6, with TRBD1 as a possible D gene (6 bases). The CDR3 extends over 17 amino acids. CDR1 and CDR2 from the germline V gene are MDHEN and SYDVKM. V was clipped by 6 bases and J by 2 bases, with 17 bases between them. CDR3 in DNA: TGTGCCAGCAGAGAGGCCAGGGGCAGAACCTATAATTCACCCCTCCACTTT. This encodes CASREARGRTYNSPLHF.

The chain employs TRBV4-1 and TRBJ2-5; D is unresolved. The germline V and J ends were trimmed by 0 bases and 1 base, with 9 bases remaining between them. Per the germline V gene, CDR1 is MGHRA and CDR2 is YSYEKL. The CDR3 consists of 15 residues. The CDR3 nucleotides are TGCGCCAGCAGCCAAGATCCATATCTCCAAGAGACCCAGTACTTC. This codes for CASSQDPYLQETQYF.

This clonotype was recorded a few times. The rearrangement joins TRBV2 to TRBJ1-2, with D unclear. The V gene lost 6 bases and the J gene lost 7 bases, with 15 bases spanning the gap. Germline CDR1 SNHLY, CDR2 FYNNEI. The CDR3 contains 13 residues. CDR3 protein: CASRAQENRGYTF. CDR3 sequence (DNA): TGTGCCAGCAGAGCCCAGGAAAATCGTGGCTACACCTTC.

V gene TRBV20-1 combines with J gene TRBJ2-5; 9 nucleotides line up with TRBD2. V lost 3 bases, J lost 3 bases, and 2 bases stayed unmatched. Germline V gives CDR1 DFQATT, CDR2 SNEGSKA (reference sequence). There are 13 residues in the CDR3. The CDR3 spells CSASRTSEETQYF. CDR3 DNA sequence: TGCAGTGCTAGCCGGACTAGCGAAGAGACCCAGTACTTC.

This clonotype was counted many times. The V call is TRBV6-6, the J call TRBJ1-2, with D hard to call. The CDR3 length is 15 residues. Germline assignment: CDR1 MNHNY and CDR2 SVGAGI (reference sequence). Trimming removed 0 bases at V and 0 bases at J, with 8 bases between. CDR3 amino acids: CASSYSKATNYGYTF. The CDR3, as DNA: TGTGCCAGCAGTTACTCAAAGGCGACTAACTATGGCTACACCTTC.

This chain uses TRBV20-1 with TRBJ1-2, with D possibly matching TRBD1 (6 bases). The germline V gene has CDR1 DFQATT and CDR2 SNEGSKA (reference sequence). Deletions cut 6 bases from V and 6 bases from J, with 11 bases between. CDR3 length equals 11 residues. The CDR3 DNA sequence: TGCAGTGCAACAGGGCGGGATGGCTACACCTTC. This sequence encodes CSATGRDGYTF.

The chain recombines TRBV20-1 with TRBJ2-6; TRBD2 matches 10 bases. Germline CDR1 is DFQATT and CDR2 is SNEGSKA (reference sequence). With V trimmed by 3 bases and J by 0 bases, 2 bases remained unmatched. The CDR3 covers 16 residues. The CDR3 sequence: CSASLAGASGANVLTF. The CDR3 nucleotides are TGCAGTGCTAGTCTAGCGGGAGCCTCTGGGGCCAACGTCCTGACTTTC.

J is TRBJ1-3 and V is TRBV7-2; unclear D gene. The germline V gene has CDR1 SGHTA and CDR2 FQGNSA. V was cut by 5 bases and J by 2 bases, with 10 bases left in between. The CDR3 runs 14 residues. The CDR3 coding sequence is TGTGCCAGCAGCCCAAACAAAGCTGGAAACACCATATATTTT. The encoded protein is CASSPNKAGNTIYF. The full variable domain, in which reference TRBV7-2 and TRBJ1-3 provide the parts outside the CDR3, is GAGVSQSPSNKVTEKGKDVELRCDPISGHTALYWYRQSLGQGLEFLIYFQGNSAPDKSGLPSDRFSAERTGGSVSTLTIQRTQQEDSAVYLCASSPNKAGNTIYFGEGSWLTVV.

The chain joins TRBV6-4 to TRBJ2-7; no clear D. V lost 11 bases to trimming and J lost 7 bases, with 27 bases between them. The CDR3 is 15 residues long. The germline CDR1 and CDR2 sequences are MRHNA and SNTAGT. The chain's CDR3 is CAARPTPSSYNEQYF. Here the CDR3 DNA reads TGTGCCGCCAGGCCGACTCCGAGCTCCTACAATGAGCAGTACTTC.

This clonotype was counted many times. This chain joins TRBV3-1 and TRBJ1-1, with TRBD1 as a possible D gene (6 bases). Trimming cost V 4 bases and J 1 base, with 7 bases left between them. The CDR3 is 13 residues long. Looked up from germline, CDR1 is LGHDT and CDR2 is YNNKEL (reference sequence). CDR3 protein: CASSRTENTEAFF. The CDR3 DNA sequence: TGTGCCAGCAGCCGGACAGAGAACACTGAAGCTTTCTTT.

This clonotype was seen more than once but under ten times. In DNA, the CDR3 is TGTGCCAGCAGCGGACAGGGCACTGCGGCCTACTATGGCTACACCTTC. This encodes CASSGQGTAAYYGYTF. V usage is TRBV25-1 and J usage is TRBJ1-2, with 8 bases fitting TRBD1. The CDR3 runs 16 residues. The germline V gene has CDR1 MGHDK and CDR2 SYGVNS. V lost 6 bases and J lost 3; bases outside the gene matches: 12.